A selection of T cell receptor beta chains follows, all from one sample in a study of T-cell memory formation after mild COVID-19. TCRdb reprocessed the 5' RACE reads with MiXCR, giving one entry per CDR3 protein. The sample includes just over 200,000 distinct CDR3 sequences, approximately 10% of them seen just once. Sequencing input: PBMCs or a T cell subset sorted from them (not recorded which). The receptor source for this set is a man aged 18 to 30 who had mild COVID-19 (a few samples of this study predate the infection). Cell type and time point are not known. The CDR3 runs from the conserved cysteine through the conserved F or W. A D gene is named only where the DNA matches it firmly. Some rows mark clone size as missing; the rest say once, few, many or name a class of expanded clone.

TRBJ2-1 few TRBD1 TRBV12-3/TRBV12-4 11 TGTGCCAGCAGTTTCGGTACAGGGGTGTTCTTC CASSFGTGVFF
TRBJ2-2 . . TRBV7-2 13 TGTGCCAGCAGCCGCCAGGGGTTAGGGGAGCTGTTTTTT CASSRQGLGELFF
TRBJ1-6 . TRBD1 TRBV2 14 TGTGCCAGCAGAAGAGACAGGGGGCGTTCACCCCTCCACTTT CASRRDRGRSPLHF
TRBJ1-3 many . TRBV7-6 14 TGTGCCAGCAGCCTTACAGGGAACGGAAACACCATATATTTT CASSLTGNGNTIYF
TRBJ1-1 few . TRBV7-6 13 TGTGCCAGCAGCTTTTCCGGATCCACTGAAGCTTTCTTT CASSFSGSTEAFF
TRBJ1-5 few . TRBV20-1 12 TGCAGTGCTAGAGCTGCTTCCGGGGCCCAGCATTTT CSARAASGAQHF
TRBJ2-1 . TRBD2 TRBV4-3 16 TGCGCCAGCAGCCAAGATTCGGCGGGGGGGCTCAATGAGCAGTTCTTC CASSQDSAGGLNEQFF
TRBJ2-5 . . TRBV5-1 13 TGCGCCAGCAGCTACCAGGGAGAAGAGACCCAGTACTTC CASSYQGEETQYF
TRBJ2-7 few . TRBV6-2/TRBV6-3 13 TGTGCCAGCAGTTCGGGACGGAACTACGAGCAGTACTTC CASSSGRNYEQYF
TRBJ2-7 few . TRBV15 15 TGTGCCACCAGCAGAGATAAGAGGATGCGATTCGAGCAGTACTTC CATSRDKRMRFEQYF
TRBJ1-6 few TRBD1 TRBV9 15 TGTGCCAGCAGCCGCGGGACAGAGGTCACATCACCCCTCCACTTT CASSRGTEVTSPLHF
TRBJ1-4 . TRBD1 TRBV19 14 TGTGCCAGTAGAAAGGGGGCGGCTAATGAAAAACTGTTTTTT CASRKGAANEKLFF
TRBJ2-1 few TRBD2 TRBV20-1 13 TGCAGTGCTCGCGGGGGGGCCGGCAATGAGCAGTTCTTC CSARGGAGNEQFF
TRBJ1-4 few . TRBV7-6 13 TGTGCCAGCAGCCCCGCCCGGGGTGAAAAACTGTTTTTT CASSPARGEKLFF
TRBJ1-2 few . TRBV9 15 TGTGCCAGCAGCGCCCCAGGCGCTGCCCCGGGAGGCTACACCTTC CASSAPGAAPGGYTF
TRBJ1-1 few . TRBV4-2 16 TGTGCCAGCAGCCAAGTCCTGGGGAGGGCGAACACTGAAGCTTTCTTT CASSQVLGRANTEAFF
TRBJ1-5 . TRBD1 TRBV28 14 TGTGCCAGCATCAAGGACAGGGGTTACCAGCCCCAGCATTTT CASIKDRGYQPQHF